These 23 T cell receptor beta chains were sequenced from one sample in a study of cytomegalovirus exposure and HLA in healthy donors. Here immunoSEQ multiplex PCR was the method, and the copy in TCRdb shows in-frame clones only, minus some. In the table there are hundreds of thousands of clones, about 90% of which are singletons. The sequencing input was PBMCs. The receptor set was obtained from a man younger than 30 in good health and CMV-seropositive.

The genes are TRBV5-1 and TRBJ1-2; 7 bases fit TRBD1. The CDR3 extends over 14 amino acids. CDR1 SGHRS and CDR2 YFSETQ come from the germline V gene. V lost 4 bases, J lost 2 bases, and 5 bases stayed unmatched. CDR3 coding DNA: TGCGCCAGCAGCGATGGACAGGCCAACTATGGCTACACCTTC. Amino acid sequence: CASSDGQANYGYTF.

The chain combines TRBV30 with TRBJ2-5; TRBD1 is a possible D gene (5 bases). From germline, CDR1 is GTSNPN and CDR2 SVGIG (reference sequence). V was clipped by 0 bases and J by 3 bases, with 8 bases between them. This CDR3 is 13 amino acids long. The CDR3 nucleotides are TGTGCCTGGAGTGTACAGGACAAAGAGACCCAGTACTTC. Translated, it gives CAWSVQDKETQYF.

The chain carries TRBV28 and TRBJ2-1; D is possibly TRBD2 (5 bases). Looked up from germline, CDR1 is MDHEN and CDR2 is SYDVKM. Trimming pared 2 bases from V and 10 bases from J, leaving 12 bases between. This CDR3 contains 13 residues. The CDR3, as DNA: TGTGCCAGCAGTTTAGGGGAGTTGAGCGAGCAGTTCTTC. Amino acids: CASSLGELSEQFF.

The V and J genes are TRBV19 and TRBJ2-7, with TRBD2 matching over 9 bases. CDR3 size: 17 residues. The trim removed 0 bases at V and 7 bases at J, leaving 13 bases unmatched. Germline CDR1 LNHDA, CDR2 SQIVND (reference sequence). The CDR3 sequence is CASSIDLGSGSLGEQYF. The CDR3 DNA follows: TGTGCCAGTAGTATAGATCTTGGTAGCGGGAGTCTAGGAGAGCAGTACTTC.

The chain is built from TRBV7-6 and TRBJ2-7, with 9 bases lining up with TRBD1. CDR1 and CDR2 (germline): SGHVS, FNYEAQ. V lost 5 bases to trimming and J lost 2 bases; unmatched junction nucleotides: 16. This CDR3 contains 18 residues. The CDR3 coding sequence is TGTGCCAGCAGCGTACACGCCCAGACAGGGGGAGTCACCTACGAGCAGTACTTC. Protein: CASSVHAQTGGVTYEQYF.

The rearrangement links TRBV7-2 to TRBJ1-2; D uncertain. The V end was cut by 2 bases, the J end by 4 bases, with 14 bases between. This CDR3 has 15 amino acids. The germline V gene encodes CDR1 SGHTA and CDR2 FQGNSA. The CDR3 bases are TGTGCCAGCAGCTTATTGTTCAGCGAATTCTATGGCTACACCTTC. Translated: CASSLLFSEFYGYTF.

This clone came up once. The rearrangement joins TRBV6-5 to TRBJ1-4, with 10 bases that match TRBD1. The V segment lost 0 bases and the J segment 6 bases; nucleotides outside the gene matches: 1. Germline V lookup: CDR1 MNHEY, CDR2 SVGAGI. There are 15 residues in the CDR3. CDR3 sequence: CASSYSDRGHEKLFF. The CDR3 DNA reads as TGTGCCAGCAGTTACTCCGACAGGGGGCATGAAAAACTGTTTTTT.

This chain links TRBV9 with TRBJ1-1; 7 nucleotides match TRBD1. This CDR3 has 15 amino acids. The V gene's germline CDR1 is SGDLS and CDR2 YYNGEE. J was trimmed by 3 bases and V by 0 bases; bases with no gene match: 5. CDR3 nucleotide sequence: TGTGCCAGCAGCGTAGGTGGCAGGGGGGACACTGAAGCTTTCTTT. It codes for CASSVGGRGDTEAFF.

Here the CDR3 DNA reads TGTGCCAGCAGTCGTACAGGGGACTATGGCTACACCTTC. This encodes CASSRTGDYGYTF. The chain carries TRBV6-6 and TRBJ1-2; 7 positions agree with TRBD1. This CDR3 is built from 13 residues. The germline gives CDR1 MNHNY, CDR2 SVGAGI (reference sequence). V lost 5 bases to trimming and J lost 3 bases; unmatched junction nucleotides: 3.

V and J are TRBV6-5 and TRBJ1-1; TRBD1 is a possible D gene (6 bases). The V gene lost 4 bases and the J gene lost 1 base, with 13 bases spanning the gap. Germline assignment: CDR1 MNHEY and CDR2 SVGAGI. This CDR3 region has 15 residues. The CDR3 DNA sequence: TGTGCCAGCAGTTTAAGGACAGTGCCGAACACTGAAGCTTTCTTT. The encoded protein is CASSLRTVPNTEAFF.

V is TRBV9 and J is TRBJ2-1; a weak D match, TRBD1 (7 bases). This CDR3 is 17 amino acids long. V gave up 4 bases and J gave up 8 bases, with 25 bases separating them. Germline lookup yields CDR1 SGDLS and CDR2 YYNGEE. The CDR3 reads CASSRGGSGPPWDEQFF. Here the CDR3 DNA reads TGTGCCAGCAGCCGAGGGGGCAGCGGGCCCCCTTGGGATGAGCAGTTCTTC.

V and J are TRBV29-1 and TRBJ2-5, with D possibly matching TRBD2 (6 bases). There are 14 residues in the CDR3. The germline V and J ends were trimmed by 5 bases and 1 base, with 14 bases remaining between them. CDR1 SQVTM and CDR2 ANQGSEA come from the germline V gene. DNA of the CDR3: TGCAGCGTTATGGGGGGATGGGGCCAAGAGACCCAGTACTTC. Translation gives CSVMGGWGQETQYF.

The chain recombines TRBV19 with TRBJ1-1; TRBD1 agrees at 9 bases. Germline V CDR1 and CDR2: LNHDA, SQIVND (reference sequence). V shed 5 bases, J shed 1 base, and the junction held 5 bases outside the gene matches. This CDR3 is 15 amino acids long. In DNA, the CDR3 is TGTGCCAGTAGTCCCGGACAGGGGCCGAACACTGAAGCTTTCTTT. It is translated as CASSPGQGPNTEAFF.

This clone was seen once. This chain connects TRBV11-2 to TRBJ2-7, with TRBD2 matching 10 bases. The CDR3 sequence is 17 residues long. In germline, CDR1 is SGHAT, CDR2 FQNNGV. The V gene end was trimmed by 5 bases and the J gene end by 1 base; junction bases not matched to a gene: 11. CDR3 protein: CASSLGRWTSGSYEQYF. The CDR3 coding sequence is TGTGCCAGCAGCCTCGGACGGTGGACTAGCGGATCCTACGAGCAGTACTTC.

V and J are TRBV27 and TRBJ2-1; TRBD1 might be the D (7 bases). Germline values: CDR1 MNHEY, CDR2 SMNVEV (reference sequence). The V end lost 1 base, the J end lost 5 bases, and 21 bases lay between the germline ends. This CDR3 spans 18 amino acids. CDR3 nucleotide sequence: TGTGCCAGCAGTTTATTACTAGCAAGGGGGCCTTCGCACAATGAGCAGTTCTTC. This gives the protein CASSLLLARGPSHNEQFF.

This rearrangement joins TRBV11-3 to TRBJ2-7, with D maybe TRBD2 (5 bases). Trimming stripped 1 base from V and 0 bases from J, with 13 bases between. The length of the CDR3 is 16 residues. Germline V lookup: CDR1 SGHNT, CDR2 YENEEA. CDR3 DNA sequence: TGTGCCAGCAGCTTAGTCGACGGGGTGAGCTCCTACGAGCAGTACTTC. Amino acid sequence: CASSLVDGVSSYEQYF. The variable domain in full, completed from reference TRBV11-3 and TRBJ2-7, reads EAGVVQSPRYKIIEKKQPVAFWCNPISGHNTLYWYLQNLGQGPELLIRYENEEAVDDSQLPKDRFSAERLKGVDSTLKIQPAELGDSAVYLCASSLVDGVSSYEQYFGPGTRLTVT.

Only a few counts were recorded for this clone. V is TRBV29-1 and J is TRBJ2-1, with 8 bases fitting TRBD2. In germline, CDR1 is SQVTM, CDR2 ANQGSEA. The CDR3 totals 13 residues. V dropped 0 bases and J dropped 12; count of bases not matched to a gene: 7. The chain's CDR3 is CSVEDASLAGQFF. CDR3 coding DNA: TGCAGCGTTGAAGATGCTAGCCTAGCGGGGCAGTTCTTC.

Only a few counts were recorded for this clone. This sequence joins TRBV11-1 and TRBJ2-1; D perhaps matches TRBD2 (5 bases). CDR1 SGHAT and CDR2 FQDESV come from the germline V gene (reference sequence). The V end lost 1 base, the J end lost 6 bases, and 10 bases lay between the germline ends. The CDR3 loop spans 14 amino acids. CDR3 DNA sequence: TGTGCCAGCAGCTTAGAGGTGGCGGGCAATGAGCAGTTCTTC. This translates into CASSLEVAGNEQFF.

V gene TRBV7-9 combines with J gene TRBJ2-7, with TRBD2 matching 7 bases. V lost 3 bases to trimming and J lost 2 bases; unmatched junction nucleotides: 7. The germline V gene has CDR1 SEHNR and CDR2 FQNEAQ (reference sequence). The CDR3 is made up of 15 amino acids. The CDR3, as DNA: TGTGCCAGCAGCTTCGAACTAGCGAGAACCTACGAGCAGTACTTC. Residues: CASSFELARTYEQYF.

V usage is TRBV5-1 and J usage is TRBJ2-3, with 10 bases aligning to TRBD2. The CDR3 contains 15 residues. Germline V CDR1 and CDR2: SGHRS, YFSETQ. V shed 4 bases, J shed 3 bases, and the junction held 5 bases outside the gene matches. This CDR3 reads CASSPGLALTDTQYF. The CDR3 bases are TGCGCCAGCAGCCCGGGACTAGCGTTAACAGATACGCAGTATTTT.

On this clone itself: The junction differs from germline at one of its ends, possibly a read error. The rearrangement joins TRBV7-9 to TRBJ1-2; tentatively, D is TRBD1 (5 bases). The CDR3 runs to 12 residues. Germline assignment: CDR1 SEHNR and CDR2 FQNEAQ (reference sequence). Here the CDR3 DNA reads TGTGCCAGCAGCTTAGGGGGGACGGAGGAATCCTTC. This translates into CASSLGGTEESF.

The CDR3 protein is CASSEGTELLGGFSYEQYF. DNA of the CDR3: TGTGCCAGCAGTGAAGGTACAGAGCTCTTAGGAGGCTTCTCCTACGAGCAGTACTTC. The chain has TRBV6-1 and TRBJ2-7; weak D call: TRBD2 (5 bases). The CDR3 contains 19 residues. V was cut by 1 base and J by 0 bases, with 22 bases left in between. From germline, CDR1 is MNHNS and CDR2 SASEGT.

The chain has TRBV7-9 and TRBJ1-5; D call uncertain. This CDR3 comprises 14 residues. Trimming took off 3 bases at V and 0 bases at J, with 6 bases between the two ends. Germline V gene sequence: CDR1 SEHNR, CDR2 FQNEAQ (reference sequence). CDR3 coding DNA: TGTGCCAGCAGCTTTGCATATAGCAATCAGCCCCAGCATTTT. Its translation: CASSFAYSNQPQHF. The whole variable domain, remainder taken from reference TRBV7-9 and TRBJ1-5, is DTGVSQNPRHKITKRGQNVTFRCDPISEHNRLYWYRQTLGQGPEFLTYFQNEAQLEKSRLLSDRFSAERPKGSFSTLEIQRTEQGDSAMYLCASSFAYSNQPQHFGDGTRLSIL.